Sequencing of this TCR beta chain was carried out in a study of cytomegalovirus exposure and HLA in healthy donors. Across the study: Early release data held some 80 million unique TCRs from HLA-typed donors.

13 Jbeta primers and 60 Vbeta primers were used for the PCR. The method was immunoSEQ multiplex PCR; TCRdb's version includes in-frame clones alone and lacks a portion of them. The profile shows 95,000 to 150,000 clones, roughly 80% of them singletons. Regarding donors, all were healthy bone marrow donors. Germline values: CDR1 SSHAT, CDR2 FNYEAQ (reference sequence). V dropped 5 bases and J dropped 1; count of bases not matched to a gene: 8. The CDR3 covers 16 residues. The TCR comes from a man younger than 45 in good health and CMV-seronegative. Sequenced input: PBMCs. The chain has TRBV7-7 and TRBJ2-5; TRBD1 agrees at 9 bases. The CDR3 region is CASSKTGGNFQETQYF. The DNA of the CDR3 is TGTGCCAGCAGCAAGACAGGGGGTAATTTCCAAGAGACCCAGTACTTC.